The T cell receptor (beta chain) under discussion was sequenced for a study of cytomegalovirus exposure and HLA in healthy donors. PCR amplification relied on 60 Vbeta primers (plus 13 Jbeta primers). Assay: immunoSEQ multiplex PCR; the TCRdb copy retains only in-frame clones and omits some. The sample has around 100,000 clones; roughly 68% are singletons. The CDR3 covers 12 residues. The V gene end was trimmed by 4 bases and the J gene end by 6 bases; junction bases not matched to a gene: 1. CDR1 and CDR2 from the germline V gene are GTSNPN and SVGIG (reference sequence). This clonotype was obtained from a man between 25 and 39 years old in good health and CMV-seropositive. The chain couples TRBV30 to TRBJ2-2; the match to TRBD2 covers 8 bases. Sequencing used PBMCs. In DNA, the CDR3 is TGTGCCTGGACGGGAGGGCCCGGGGAGCTGTTTTTT. This sequence encodes CAWTGGPGELFF.